This TCR beta chain is drawn from a study of T cell responses to AZD1222 COVID-19 vaccine. Data came from immunoSEQ multiplex PCR; TCRdb stores just in-frame clones and leaves some out. The sample has 150,000 or so clones, just under 95% seen once. Looked up from germline, CDR1 is MDHEN and CDR2 is SYDVKM. The length of the CDR3 is 15 residues. The V gene lost 3 bases and the J gene lost 6 bases, with 17 bases spanning the gap. Study observations and caveats: The donor cohort was predominantly white British with a female majority, and clonal diversity may have been underestimated.

In the case of this clone: Its antigen is undetermined.

This receptor was taken from an adult in good health. V usage is TRBV28 and J usage is TRBJ1-2; perhaps TRBD1 as D (6 bases). This sample comprised peripheral blood, obtained on day 0 of AZD1222 vaccination. The CDR3 sequence: CASSFPPGVGNGYTF. As DNA, the CDR3 is TGTGCCAGCAGTTTTCCCCCAGGGGTCGGTAATGGCTACACCTTC.